These T cell receptor beta chains were read from a single sample in a study of cytomegalovirus exposure and HLA in healthy donors. Here immunoSEQ multiplex PCR was the method, and the copy in TCRdb shows in-frame clones only, minus some. The sample lists fewer than 140,000 clones; around 80% were seen once. Material for sequencing was PBMCs. The source is a man between 60 and 75 years old in good health and CMV-seronegative. Each CDR3 is given with its conserved first and last residue. The D gene is left open where the match is weak. The size of a clone is reported for some rows only, either as once, few or many, or as a class for expanded clones.

clone_size: -; j_call: TRBJ1-4; v_call: TRBV30; d_call: TRBD1; cdr3_nt: TGTGCCGGCGGTCCGAGGGGGCCGTCTGAAAAACTGTTTTTT; cdr3_aa: CAGGPRGPSEKLFF
clone_size: -; j_call: TRBJ2-1; v_call: TRBV10-3; d_call: TRBD1; cdr3_nt: TGTGCCATCAGGGAGCTAGGGGGCGGAAGGAGCTCCTACAATGAGCAGTTCTTC; cdr3_aa: CAIRELGGGRSSYNEQFF
clone_size: -; j_call: TRBJ1-5; v_call: TRBV28; d_call: -; cdr3_nt: TGTGCCAGCAGGAGGGGGGGAGATAGCAATCAGCCCCAGCATTTT; cdr3_aa: CASRRGGDSNQPQHF
clone_size: few; j_call: TRBJ2-7; v_call: TRBV2; d_call: -; cdr3_nt: TGTGCCAGCACCCCCGGGACATATACCTACGAGCAGTACTTC; cdr3_aa: CASTPGTYTYEQYF
clone_size: few; j_call: TRBJ1-2; v_call: TRBV19; d_call: -; cdr3_nt: TGTGCCAGTAGTATAATTCTGTCGGGTGGCTACACCTTC; cdr3_aa: CASSIILSGGYTF
clone_size: -; j_call: TRBJ1-2; v_call: TRBV6-5; d_call: TRBD1; cdr3_nt: TGTGCCAGCAGAACCGGGACAGCCTATGGCTACACCTTC; cdr3_aa: CASRTGTAYGYTF
clone_size: -; j_call: TRBJ2-2; v_call: TRBV18; d_call: -; cdr3_nt: TGTGCCAGCTCACCACTGGGGGCAGGGCGCAAGAACACCGGGGAGCTGTTTTTT; cdr3_aa: CASSPLGAGRKNTGELFF
clone_size: once; j_call: TRBJ1-1; v_call: TRBV19; d_call: TRBD1; cdr3_nt: TGTGCCAGTAGTATAACAGGGGTGGGGAACACTGAAGCTTTCTTT; cdr3_aa: CASSITGVGNTEAFF
clone_size: -; j_call: TRBJ1-1; v_call: TRBV7-9; d_call: -; cdr3_nt: TGTGCCAGCAGCCCGGGACACCCGAACACTGAAGCTTTCTTT; cdr3_aa: CASSPGHPNTEAFF
clone_size: -; j_call: TRBJ1-5; v_call: TRBV10-3; d_call: -; cdr3_nt: TGTGCCATCAGTGCGATCCAGGGCAATCAGCCTCAGCATTTT; cdr3_aa: CAISAIQGNQPQHF
clone_size: -; j_call: TRBJ2-2; v_call: TRBV9; d_call: -; cdr3_nt: TGTGCCAGCAGCGTAATCGGCGGGAACACCGGGGAGCTGTTTTTT; cdr3_aa: CASSVIGGNTGELFF
clone_size: -; j_call: TRBJ1-1; v_call: TRBV10-3; d_call: -; cdr3_nt: TGTGCCATCAGTGCTGACAGGTCGGGGAACACTGAAGCTTTCTTT; cdr3_aa: CAISADRSGNTEAFF
clone_size: -; j_call: TRBJ2-4; v_call: TRBV29-1; d_call: -; cdr3_nt: TGCAGCGCAAAAGACAGAGCCAAAAACATTCAGTACTTC; cdr3_aa: CSAKDRAKNIQYF
clone_size: -; j_call: TRBJ2-3; v_call: TRBV5-6; d_call: -; cdr3_nt: TGTGCCAGCAGCTTGGCCGGGACATTGTCCGGAGGAGATACGCAGTATTTT; cdr3_aa: CASSLAGTLSGGDTQYF